This TCR beta chain is from a study of shared clonotypes between healthy human individuals. Study results and caveats: Tissues were not sampled, only blood, and their repertoires likely differ. A generally larger estimated richness was seen in naive subsets than in memory subsets.

The V end was cut by 5 bases, the J end by 2 bases, with 17 bases between. The CDR3 spans 15 residues. Germline V gene sequence: CDR1 SGHRS, CDR2 YFSETQ. With regard to this clone: Its antigen is undetermined.

TCRdb keeps only in-frame clones here, not all; method: immunoSEQ multiplex PCR. The sample has more than 2 million clones, about 95% seen once. Only CD45RO-negative cells positively selected for CCR7 counted as naive CD8 cells, so terminally differentiated effector memory CD45RA+ cells were excluded. This receptor was identified in a man aged 18 to 30 in good health. Sequencing used naive CD8+ T cells sorted from blood. J is TRBJ2-7 and V is TRBV5-1; weak D call: TRBD2 (5 bases). The CDR3 sequence is CASRDDGGSPYEQYF. CDR3 in DNA: TGCGCCAGCAGGGACGACGGAGGATCGCCCTACGAGCAGTACTTC.